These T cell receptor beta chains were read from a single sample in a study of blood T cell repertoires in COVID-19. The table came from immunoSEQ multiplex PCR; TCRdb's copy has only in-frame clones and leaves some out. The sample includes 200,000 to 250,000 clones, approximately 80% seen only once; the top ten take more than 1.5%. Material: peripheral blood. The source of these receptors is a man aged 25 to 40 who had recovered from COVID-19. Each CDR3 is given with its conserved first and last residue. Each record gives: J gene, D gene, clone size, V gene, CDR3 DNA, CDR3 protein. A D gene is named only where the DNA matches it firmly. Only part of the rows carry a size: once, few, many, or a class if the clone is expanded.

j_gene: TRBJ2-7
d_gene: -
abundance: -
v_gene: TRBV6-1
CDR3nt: TGTGCCAGCAGTGAAACGGGACACTCCTACGAGCAGTACTTC
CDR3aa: CASSETGHSYEQYF

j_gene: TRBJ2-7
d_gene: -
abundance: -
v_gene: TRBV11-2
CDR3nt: TGTGCCAGCAGCTACCACGGGGTCTCCTACGAGCAGTACTTC
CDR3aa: CASSYHGVSYEQYF

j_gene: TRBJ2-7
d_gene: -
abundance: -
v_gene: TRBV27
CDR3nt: TGTGCCAGCAGTTCAAGGGGCTCCTACGAGCAGTACTTC
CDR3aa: CASSSRGSYEQYF

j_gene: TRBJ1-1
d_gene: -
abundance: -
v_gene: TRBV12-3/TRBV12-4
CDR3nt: TGTGCCAGCAGTTTCCTTCACACTGAAGCTTTCTTT
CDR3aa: CASSFLHTEAFF

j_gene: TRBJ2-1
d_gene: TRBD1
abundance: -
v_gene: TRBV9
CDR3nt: TGTGCCAGCAGCGCGGGACAGGAGATTTACAATGAGCAGTTCTTC
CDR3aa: CASSAGQEIYNEQFF

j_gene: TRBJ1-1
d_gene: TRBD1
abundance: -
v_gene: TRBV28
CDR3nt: TGTGCCAGCAAACGGGACAGGGTTTTCTCGGGCACTGAAGCTTTCTTT
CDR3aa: CASKRDRVFSGTEAFF

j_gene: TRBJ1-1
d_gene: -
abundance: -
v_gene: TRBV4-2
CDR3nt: TGTGCCAGCAGCCAAGTGGACAGACCCACTGAAGCTTTCTTT
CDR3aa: CASSQVDRPTEAFF

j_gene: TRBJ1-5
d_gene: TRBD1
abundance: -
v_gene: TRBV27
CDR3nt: TGTGCCAGCAGCTTAGGGGGCAGGGAGCCCCAGCATTTT
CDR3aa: CASSLGGREPQHF

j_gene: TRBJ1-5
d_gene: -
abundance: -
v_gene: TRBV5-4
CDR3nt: TGTGCCAGCAGCTTGGTCCCGGGACTTACCAATCAGCCCCAGCATTTT
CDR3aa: CASSLVPGLTNQPQHF

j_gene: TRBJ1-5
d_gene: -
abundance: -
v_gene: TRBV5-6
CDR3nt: TGTGCCAGCAGCTTGGTGGGGGGGACGCCCCAGCATTTT
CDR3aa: CASSLVGGTPQHF

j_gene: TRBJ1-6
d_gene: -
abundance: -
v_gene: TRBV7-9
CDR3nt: TGTGCCAGCAGCGACCCCCGAAAGGGGTCGGAATCACCCCTCCACTTT
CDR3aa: CASSDPRKGSESPLHF

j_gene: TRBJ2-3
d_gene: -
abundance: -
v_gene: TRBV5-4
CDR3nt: TGTGCCAGCAGCCCCGGACAGAGCACAGATACGCAGTATTTT
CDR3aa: CASSPGQSTDTQYF

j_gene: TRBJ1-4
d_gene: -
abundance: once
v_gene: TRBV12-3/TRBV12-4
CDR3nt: TGTGCCAGCTGTAGACAGGCGAATGAAAAACTGTTTTTT
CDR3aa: CASCRQANEKLFF

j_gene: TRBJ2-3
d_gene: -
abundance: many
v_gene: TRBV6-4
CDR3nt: TGTGCCAGCAGTTACTCCAACACAGATACGCAGTATTTT
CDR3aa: CASSYSNTDTQYF

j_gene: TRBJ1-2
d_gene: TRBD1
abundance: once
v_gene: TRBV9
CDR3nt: TGTGCCAGCAGCCGGGGACAGCAATATGGCTACACCTTC
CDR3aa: CASSRGQQYGYTF

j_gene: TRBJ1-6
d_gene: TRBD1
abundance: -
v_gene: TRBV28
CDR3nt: TGTGCCAGCACCCCAACAGGGGTTTCACCCCTCCACTTT
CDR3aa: CASTPTGVSPLHF

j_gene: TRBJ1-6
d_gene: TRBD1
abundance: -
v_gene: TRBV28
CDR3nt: TGTGCCAGCAGTTTGGGGCGGACAGGGACCTATAATTCACCCCTCCACTTT
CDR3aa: CASSLGRTGTYNSPLHF

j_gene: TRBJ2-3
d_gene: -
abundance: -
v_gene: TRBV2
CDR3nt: TGTGCCAGCAGTGAGGGGGGAGATACGCAGTATTTT
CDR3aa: CASSEGGDTQYF

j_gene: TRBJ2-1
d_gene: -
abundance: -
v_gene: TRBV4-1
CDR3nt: TGCGCCAGCAGCCAAGATCGTGGGGGGGCTCAGTTCTTC
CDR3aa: CASSQDRGGAQFF

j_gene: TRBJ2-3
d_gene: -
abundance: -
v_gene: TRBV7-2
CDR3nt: TGTGCCAGCAGCGGGACTTATTACGGAGATACGCAGTATTTT
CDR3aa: CASSGTYYGDTQYF

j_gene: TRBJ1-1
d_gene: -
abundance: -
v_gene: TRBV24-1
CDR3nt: TGTGCCACCAGTGCCGGGGGGTGGGACCCATCCCCAGCTTTCTTT
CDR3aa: CATSAGGWDPSPAFF

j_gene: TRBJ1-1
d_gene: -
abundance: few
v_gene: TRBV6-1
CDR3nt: TGTGCCAGCAGTTCCTACAGTTCCTACACTGAAGCTTTCTTT
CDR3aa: CASSSYSSYTEAFF

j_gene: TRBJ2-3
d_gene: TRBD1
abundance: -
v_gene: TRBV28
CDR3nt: TGTGCCAGCATCCCGGCAGGACAGGGGGCGGATACGCAGTATTTT
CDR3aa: CASIPAGQGADTQYF

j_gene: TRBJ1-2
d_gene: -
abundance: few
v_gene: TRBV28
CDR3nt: TGTGCCAGCACCCAGCAGGGTGATTATGGCTACACCTTC
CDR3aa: CASTQQGDYGYTF

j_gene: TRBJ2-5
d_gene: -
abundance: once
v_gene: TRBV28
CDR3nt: TGTGCCAGCGGTTGGACACTGGAGGAGACCCAGTACTTC
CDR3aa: CASGWTLEETQYF

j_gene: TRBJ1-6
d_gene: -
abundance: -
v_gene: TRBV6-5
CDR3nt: TGTGCCAGCAGTAACATTGCGGAGGCACCCCTCCACTTT
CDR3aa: CASSNIAEAPLHF

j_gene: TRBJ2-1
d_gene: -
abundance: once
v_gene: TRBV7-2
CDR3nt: TGTGCCAGCAGCCGGGACTCAAAACTCAATGAGCAGTTCTTC
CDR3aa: CASSRDSKLNEQFF

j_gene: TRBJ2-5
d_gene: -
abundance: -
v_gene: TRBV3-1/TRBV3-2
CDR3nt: TGTGCCAGCAGCCAACTTCAGGCCCCTCAGTACTTC
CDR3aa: CASSQLQAPQYF

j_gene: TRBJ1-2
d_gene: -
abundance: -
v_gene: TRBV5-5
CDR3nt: TGTGCCAGCAGCTTTTCAGGGGATGGCTACACCTTC
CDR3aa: CASSFSGDGYTF

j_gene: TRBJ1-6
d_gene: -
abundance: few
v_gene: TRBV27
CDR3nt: TGTGCCAGCAGTTCCTCGGGGACCTATAATTCACCCCTCCACTTT
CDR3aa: CASSSSGTYNSPLHF

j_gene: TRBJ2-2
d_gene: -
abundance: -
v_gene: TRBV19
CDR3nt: TGTGCCAGTAGCGGGACTTTGAACACCGGGGAGCTGTTTTTT
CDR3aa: CASSGTLNTGELFF

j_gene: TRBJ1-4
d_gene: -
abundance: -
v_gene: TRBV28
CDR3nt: TGTGCCAGCGAGCTACAGACAAATGAAAAACTGTTTTTT
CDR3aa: CASELQTNEKLFF

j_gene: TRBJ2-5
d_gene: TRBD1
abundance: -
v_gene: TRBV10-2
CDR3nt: TGCGCCAGCAGAGTCCCGGGACAGGGTTTGGAGGAGACCCAGTACTTC
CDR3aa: CASRVPGQGLEETQYF

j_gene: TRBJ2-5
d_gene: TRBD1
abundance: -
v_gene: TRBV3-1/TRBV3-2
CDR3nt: TGTGCCAGCAGCTCCGGGACAGGGAGGGAGACCCAGTACTTC
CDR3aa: CASSSGTGRETQYF

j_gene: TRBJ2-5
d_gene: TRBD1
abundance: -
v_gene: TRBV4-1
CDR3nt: TGCGCCAGCAGCCAGGGGACAGGGGGTGTCAGAGAGACCCAGTACTTC
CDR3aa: CASSQGTGGVRETQYF

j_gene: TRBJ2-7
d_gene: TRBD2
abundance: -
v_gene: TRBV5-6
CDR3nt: TGTGCCAGCAGCTTGGGGACTAGTTCCTACGAGCAGTACTTC
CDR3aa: CASSLGTSSYEQYF

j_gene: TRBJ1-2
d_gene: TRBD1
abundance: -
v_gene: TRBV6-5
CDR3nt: TGTGCCAGCAGCCCCGACAGGGCCTATGGCTACACCTTC
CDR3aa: CASSPDRAYGYTF

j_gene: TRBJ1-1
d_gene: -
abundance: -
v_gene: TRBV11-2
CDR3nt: TGTGCCAGCAGCTTAAGCTCAGGGATAGACACTGAAGCTTTCTTT
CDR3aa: CASSLSSGIDTEAFF

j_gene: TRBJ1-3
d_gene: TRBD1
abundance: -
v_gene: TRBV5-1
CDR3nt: TGCGCCAGCAGCTTTGACAGGGCCGCGGAAGGAAACACCATATATTTT
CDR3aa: CASSFDRAAEGNTIYF

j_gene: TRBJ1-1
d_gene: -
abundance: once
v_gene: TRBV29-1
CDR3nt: TGCAGCGTAGCCACCTCTACGGGGACTGAAGCTTTCTTT
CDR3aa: CSVATSTGTEAFF

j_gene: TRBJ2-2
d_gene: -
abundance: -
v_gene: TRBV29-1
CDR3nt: TGCAGCGCCTCCGTGTCCGGGGAGCTGTTTTTT
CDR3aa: CSASVSGELFF

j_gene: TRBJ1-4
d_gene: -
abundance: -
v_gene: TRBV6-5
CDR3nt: TGTGCCAGCACCCGACAGCCAACTAATGAAAAACTGTTTTTT
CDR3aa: CASTRQPTNEKLFF

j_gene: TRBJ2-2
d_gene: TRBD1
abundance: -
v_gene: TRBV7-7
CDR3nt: TGTGCCAGCAGCTTAGGAGGGGGCCTAGACACCGGGGAGCTGTTTTTT
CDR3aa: CASSLGGGLDTGELFF

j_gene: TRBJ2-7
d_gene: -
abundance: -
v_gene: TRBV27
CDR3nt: TGTGCCAGCAGGGGCATCCCTTCTACCGAGCAGTACTTC
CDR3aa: CASRGIPSTEQYF

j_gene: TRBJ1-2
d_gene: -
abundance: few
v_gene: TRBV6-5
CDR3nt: TGTGCCAGCAGTTTAGACGGGAGACATGGCTACACCTTC
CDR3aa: CASSLDGRHGYTF

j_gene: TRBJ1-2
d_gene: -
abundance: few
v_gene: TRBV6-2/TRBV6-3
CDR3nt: TGTGCCAGCAGTCAGTCCCTTTACAGGGCGCCCAGTCTCGGCTACACCTTC
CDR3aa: CASSQSLYRAPSLGYTF

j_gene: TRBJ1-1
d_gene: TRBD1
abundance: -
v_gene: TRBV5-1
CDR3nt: TGCGCCAGCAGCGGGGGACAGGGGAACACTGAAGCTTTCTTT
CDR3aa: CASSGGQGNTEAFF

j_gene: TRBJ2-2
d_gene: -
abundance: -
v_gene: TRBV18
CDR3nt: TGTGCCAGCTCACAAACAGCGAACACCGGGGAGCTGTTTTTT
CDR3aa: CASSQTANTGELFF